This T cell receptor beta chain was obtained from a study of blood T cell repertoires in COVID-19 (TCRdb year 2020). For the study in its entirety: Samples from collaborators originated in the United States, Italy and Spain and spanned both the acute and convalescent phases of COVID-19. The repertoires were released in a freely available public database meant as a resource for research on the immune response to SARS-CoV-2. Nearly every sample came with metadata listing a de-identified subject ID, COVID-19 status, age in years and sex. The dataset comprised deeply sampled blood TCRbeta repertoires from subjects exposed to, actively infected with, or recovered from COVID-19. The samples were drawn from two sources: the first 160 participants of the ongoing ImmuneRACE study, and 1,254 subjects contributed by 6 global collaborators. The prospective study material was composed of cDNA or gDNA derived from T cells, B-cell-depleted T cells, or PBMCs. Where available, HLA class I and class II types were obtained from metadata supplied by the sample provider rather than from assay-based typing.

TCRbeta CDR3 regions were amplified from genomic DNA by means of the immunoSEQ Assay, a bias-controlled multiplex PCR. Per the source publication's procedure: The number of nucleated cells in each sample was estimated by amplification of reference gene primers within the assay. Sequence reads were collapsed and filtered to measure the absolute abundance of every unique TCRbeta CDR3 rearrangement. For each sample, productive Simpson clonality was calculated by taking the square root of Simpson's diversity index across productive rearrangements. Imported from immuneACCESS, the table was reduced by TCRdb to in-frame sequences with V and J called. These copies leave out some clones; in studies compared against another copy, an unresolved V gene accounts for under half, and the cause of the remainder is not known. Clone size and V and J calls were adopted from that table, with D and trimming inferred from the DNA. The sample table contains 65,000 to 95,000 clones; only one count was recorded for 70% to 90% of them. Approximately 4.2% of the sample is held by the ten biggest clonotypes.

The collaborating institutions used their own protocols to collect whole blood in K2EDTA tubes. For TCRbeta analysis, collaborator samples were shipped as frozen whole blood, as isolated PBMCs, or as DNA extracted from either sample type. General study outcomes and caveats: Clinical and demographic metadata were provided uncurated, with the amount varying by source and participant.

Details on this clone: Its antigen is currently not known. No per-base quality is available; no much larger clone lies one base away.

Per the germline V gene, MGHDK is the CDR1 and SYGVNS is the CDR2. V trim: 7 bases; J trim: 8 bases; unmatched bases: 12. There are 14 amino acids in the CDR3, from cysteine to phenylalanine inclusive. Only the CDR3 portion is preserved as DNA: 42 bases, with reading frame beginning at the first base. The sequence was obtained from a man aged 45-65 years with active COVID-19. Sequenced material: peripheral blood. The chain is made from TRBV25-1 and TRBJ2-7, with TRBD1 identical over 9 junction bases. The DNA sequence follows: TGTGCCAGCATGGGCAGGGACAGGGTAGGTAAGCAGTACTTC. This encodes CASMGRDRVGKQYF.